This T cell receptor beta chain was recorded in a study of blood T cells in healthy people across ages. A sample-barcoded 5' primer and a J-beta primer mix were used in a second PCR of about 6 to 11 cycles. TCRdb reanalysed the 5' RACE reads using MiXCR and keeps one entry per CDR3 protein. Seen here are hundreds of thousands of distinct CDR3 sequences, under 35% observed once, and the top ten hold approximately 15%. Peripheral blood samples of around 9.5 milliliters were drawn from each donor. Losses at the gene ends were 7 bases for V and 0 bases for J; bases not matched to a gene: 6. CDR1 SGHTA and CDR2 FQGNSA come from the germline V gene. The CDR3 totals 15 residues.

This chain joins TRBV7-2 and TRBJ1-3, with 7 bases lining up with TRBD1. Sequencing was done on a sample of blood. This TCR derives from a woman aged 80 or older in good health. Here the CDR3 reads CASIRTGDSGNTIYF. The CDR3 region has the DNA TGTGCCAGCATCAGGACAGGAGACTCTGGAAACACCATATATTTT.